This T cell receptor (beta chain) was captured by sequencing in a study of siplizumab effects on memory and regulatory T cells. Approximately 100,000 TCR templates were measured in each sample. This table comes from immunoSEQ multiplex PCR, and its TCRdb copy is limited to in-frame clones, with some not included. The sample records 100,000 or so clones, approximately 94% being singletons. The clonotype originates from a human donor in good health. Source material: CD4+ T cells sorted from blood.

The CDR3 region has the DNA TGTGCCAGCAGCCTCCGAGCGGGGACAGGGGACCACAATGAGCAGTTCTTC. This codes for CASSLRAGTGDHNEQFF. The chain joins TRBV7-8 to TRBJ2-1, with 10 bases aligning to TRBD1. CDR1 is SGHVS and CDR2 is FQNEAQ in the germline V gene. V lost 5 bases, J lost 5 bases, and 12 bases stayed unmatched. CDR3 length equals 17 residues.